A single sample is the source of the 17 T cell receptor beta chains below, sequenced in a study of T cell responses to AZD1222 COVID-19 vaccine. TCRdb's table, derived via immunoSEQ multiplex PCR, lists solely in-frame clones and lacks some. This table holds over 150,000 clones, 87% found once. Sequenced here: peripheral blood, sampled 28 days after the second AZD1222 dose. The source of these receptors is an adult who received the AZD1222 COVID-19 vaccine.

The J gene is TRBJ1-2, the V gene TRBV5-1, with D unclear. This CDR3 spans 14 amino acids. Trimming cost V 7 bases and J 2 bases, with 15 bases left between them. The germline CDR1 and CDR2 sequences are SGHRS and YFSETQ. Here the CDR3 reads CASANPWENYGYTF. CDR3 sequence (DNA): TGCGCCAGCGCCAACCCCTGGGAGAACTATGGCTACACCTTC.

This chain links TRBV6-6 with TRBJ1-3; 8 bases agree with TRBD1. Germline V lookup: CDR1 MNHNY, CDR2 SVGAGI (reference sequence). V trimming: 7 bases; J trimming: 0 bases; junction bases outside the gene matches: 5. The CDR3 extends over 15 amino acids. The CDR3 spells CASKKGQDSGNTIYF. Written as DNA, the CDR3 is TGTGCCAGCAAAAAGGGACAGGACTCTGGAAACACCATATATTTT.

This clone was counted between two and nine times. The CDR3 sequence is CASSGDRVNPEAFF. The DNA for the CDR3 is TGCGCCAGCAGTGGGGACAGGGTAAACCCTGAAGCTTTCTTT. The rearrangement joins TRBV10-2 to TRBJ1-1; 9 bases fit TRBD1. CDR1 is WSHSY, CDR2 SAAADI, per germline. CDR3 length: 14 residues. Losses at the gene ends were 4 bases for V and 6 bases for J; bases not matched to a gene: 6.

This rearrangement joins TRBV7-9 to TRBJ2-3; D is unresolved. CDR1 is SEHNR and CDR2 is FQNEAQ in the germline V gene (reference sequence). The CDR3 sequence is 13 residues long. The V and J ends lost 3 bases and 3 bases respectively, with 7 bases between them. The CDR3: CASSLSMTDTQYF. DNA for the CDR3: TGTGCCAGCAGCTTGTCTATGACAGATACGCAGTATTTT.

The rearrangement uses TRBV7-6 and TRBJ1-4; D is undetermined. Germline-derived CDR1 and CDR2 are SGHVS and FNYEAQ. V dropped 5 bases and J dropped 3 bases, with 16 bases sitting between them. The CDR3 runs 16 residues. CDR3 protein: CASSPPAGNANEKLFF. CDR3 nucleotides: TGTGCCAGCAGCCCCCCCGCCGGGAACGCTAATGAAAAACTGTTTTTT.

The chain couples TRBV25-1 to TRBJ2-1; no reliable D call. This CDR3 is built from 11 residues. Germline CDR1 reads MGHDK; CDR2 reads SYGVNS. V lost 5 bases and J 8 bases, leaving 7 bases between the germline ends. The CDR3 coding sequence is TGTGCCAGCAGTCTCCTATATGAGCAGTTCTTC. Translating it yields CASSLLYEQFF.

The chain carries TRBV11-2 and TRBJ1-2; D is unresolved. V was shortened by 5 bases and J by 7 bases, with 14 bases between the two germline ends. This CDR3 is built from 13 residues. The germline V gene encodes CDR1 SGHAT and CDR2 FQNNGV. CDR3 coding DNA: TGTGCCAGCAGCCCTTCCGACCCGGCTGGCTACACCTTC. Its protein is CASSPSDPAGYTF.

The chain carries TRBV5-4 and TRBJ1-4; D is undetermined. V lost 3 bases, J lost 2 bases, and 8 bases lay in between. The CDR3 spans 14 residues. Germline V gives CDR1 SGHNT, CDR2 YYREEE (reference sequence). For the CDR3, the DNA is TGTGCCAGCAGCTACCCGGGGACTAATGAAAAACTGTTTTTT. Protein product: CASSYPGTNEKLFF.

The gene calls are TRBV5-1 and TRBJ2-7, with a tentative D call TRBD1 (6 bases). CDR1 and CDR2 (germline): SGHRS, YFSETQ. The CDR3 is 17 amino acids. V lost 4 bases and J 3 bases, leaving 23 bases between the germline ends. CDR3 nucleotide sequence: TGCGCCAGCAGCGCATACAGGGTACGGGATTTGGACTACGAGCAGTACTTC. This codes for CASSAYRVRDLDYEQYF. Variable domain in full (rest from reference TRBV5-1 and TRBJ2-7): KAGVTQTPRYLIKTRGQQVTLSCSPISGHRSVSWYQQTPGQGLQFLFEYFSETQRNKGNFPGRFSGRQFSNSRSEMNVSTLELGDSALYLCASSAYRVRDLDYEQYFGPGTRLTVT.

The chain carries TRBV11-2 and TRBJ2-1, with 10 bases identical to TRBD2. Germline loops: CDR1 SGHAT, CDR2 FQNNGV. This CDR3 is built from 15 residues. J lost 5 bases, V lost 6 bases, and 7 bases had no gene match. CDR3 DNA sequence: TGTGCCAGCAGAGACCCGGGACTAGCGAACAATGAGCAGTTCTTC. The encoded protein is CASRDPGLANNEQFF.

The chain couples TRBV19 to TRBJ1-1; D not certain. The CDR3 contains 15 residues. The germline gives CDR1 LNHDA, CDR2 SQIVND (reference sequence). The V and J ends lost 3 bases and 1 base respectively, with 12 bases between them. This chain's CDR3 is CASSILGFSNTEAFF. CDR3 DNA sequence: TGTGCCAGTAGTATCTTGGGCTTCTCGAACACTGAAGCTTTCTTT.

To note about this clone: The sample contains more than one DNA sequence encoding this CDR3. The chain couples TRBV5-5 to TRBJ2-7, with TRBD2 identical over 12 bases. The CDR3 is 15 amino acids. Trimming at V came to 0 bases and at J to 2 bases, leaving 0 bases not matched to a gene. The germline V gene encodes CDR1 SGHKS and CDR2 YYEKEE (reference sequence). The CDR3 reads CASSLASGGAYEQYF. CDR3 DNA: TGTGCCAGCAGCTTGGCTAGCGGGGGGGCCTACGAGCAGTACTTC.

The chain is built from TRBV4-1 and TRBJ1-1; D is undetermined. Germline lookup yields CDR1 MGHRA and CDR2 YSYEKL. The ends were cut back, 3 bases at V and 1 base at J, with 18 bases in the middle. The CDR3 runs 17 residues. The CDR3 DNA reads TGCGCCAGCAGCCATCTCTTCCCTCGCAGGCCGAACACTGAAGCTTTCTTT. Protein product: CASSHLFPRRPNTEAFF.

This clone has just one count. V is TRBV7-2 and J is TRBJ2-2; D remains ambiguous. The CDR3 loop spans 15 amino acids. Germline CDR1 is SGHTA and CDR2 is FQGNSA. Trimming stripped 6 bases from V and 1 base from J, with 12 bases between. The CDR3 DNA sequence: TGTGCCAGCAGTGGTCGCGCGGTGAACACCGGGGAGCTGTTTTTT. It encodes CASSGRAVNTGELFF. Full variable domain (outside the CDR3, taken from reference TRBV7-2 and TRBJ2-2): GAGVSQSPSNKVTEKGKDVELRCDPISGHTALYWYRQSLGQGLEFLIYFQGNSAPDKSGLPSDRFSAERTGGSVSTLTIQRTQQEDSAVYLCASSGRAVNTGELFFGEGSRLTVL.

The V call is TRBV5-4, the J call TRBJ2-5; 11 nucleotides align to TRBD2. Looked up from germline, CDR1 is SGHNT and CDR2 is YYREEE (reference sequence). The length of the CDR3 is 15 residues. V lost 6 bases and J lost 4; bases outside the gene matches: 8. CDR3 DNA sequence: TGTGCCAGCAACCCTAGCGGGGGGACCCTAGAGACCCAGTACTTC. This codes for CASNPSGGTLETQYF.

The V call is TRBV27, the J call TRBJ1-2, with TRBD1 as a possible D gene (6 bases). With 6 bases removed from V and 4 bases from J, the gap between germline ends came to 12 bases. The CDR3 spans 13 residues. CDR1 and CDR2 (germline): MNHEY, SMNVEV (reference sequence). CDR3 residues: CASSSTGIYGYTF. The CDR3 bases are TGTGCCAGCAGCTCAACAGGGATCTATGGCTACACCTTC.

This clone was counted a single time. The CDR3 bases are TGTGCCATCAGTGAGTCGGAGGAGCCGAACACAGATACGCAGTATTTT. Translating it yields CAISESEEPNTDTQYF. The V gene is TRBV10-3, the J gene TRBJ2-3, with a tentative D call TRBD2 (5 bases). This CDR3 is 16 amino acids long. Trimming shortened V by 0 bases and J by 2 bases, and 12 bases separated the two germline ends. Germline CDR1 and CDR2: ENHRY and SYGVKD.